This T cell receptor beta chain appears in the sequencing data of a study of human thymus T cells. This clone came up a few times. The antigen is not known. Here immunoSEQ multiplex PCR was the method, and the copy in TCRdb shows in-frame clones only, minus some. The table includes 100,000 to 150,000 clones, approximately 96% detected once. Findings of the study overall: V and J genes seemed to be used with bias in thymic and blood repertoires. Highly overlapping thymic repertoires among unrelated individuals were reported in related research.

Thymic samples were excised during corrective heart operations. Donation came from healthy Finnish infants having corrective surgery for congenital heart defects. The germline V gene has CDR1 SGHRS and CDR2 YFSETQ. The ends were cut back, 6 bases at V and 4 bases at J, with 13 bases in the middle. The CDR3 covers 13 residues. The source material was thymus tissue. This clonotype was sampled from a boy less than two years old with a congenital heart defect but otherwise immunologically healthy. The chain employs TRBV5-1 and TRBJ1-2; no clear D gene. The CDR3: CASIVSKIYGYTF. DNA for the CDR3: TGCGCCAGCATAGTCTCCAAAATCTATGGCTACACCTTC.